The 7 T cell receptor beta chains given below trace back to one sample, sequenced in a study of control samples from healthy donors and cancer patients. Sequenced by immunoSEQ multiplex PCR; TCRdb stores in-frame clones only, minus some. The table records roughly 120,000 clones, around nine tenths of them present only once. Input material: PBMCs. All receptors come from an older woman with lung cancer.

This rearrangement joins TRBV11-2 to TRBJ2-1; 11 bases align to TRBD2. The junction had 5 bases not matched to a gene; V was cut back by 5 bases and J by 5 bases. Germline-derived CDR1 and CDR2 are SGHAT and FQNNGV. The CDR3 length is 15 residues. The CDR3 is CASSPGTSGDNEQFF. CDR3 in DNA: TGTGCCAGCAGCCCCGGGACTAGCGGAGACAATGAGCAGTTCTTC.

In its sample, this clone was seen a few times. This sequence joins TRBV27 and TRBJ1-5; D is ambiguous. Trimming removed 1 base at V and 5 bases at J, with 9 bases between. Germline-derived CDR1 and CDR2 are MNHEY and SMNVEV (reference sequence). CDR3 length: 14 amino acids. The CDR3 coding sequence is TGTGCCAGCAGTTTATTTTTGGGCGATCAGCCCCAGCATTTT. Amino acids: CASSLFLGDQPQHF.

This CDR3 reads CASSQAAGGLPNQPQHF. In nucleotides, the CDR3 is TGTGCCAGCAGCCAAGCCGCGGGAGGACTCCCAAATCAGCCCCAGCATTTT. The chain couples TRBV4-2 to TRBJ1-5; D uncertain. Germline loops: CDR1 LGHNA, CDR2 YNFKEQ. V lost 1 base and J 4 bases, leaving 17 bases between the germline ends. The CDR3 is 17 amino acids.

DNA for the CDR3: TGTGCCAGCAGCGCCCCAGGGGTCCCGGGATACACTGAAGCTTTCTTT. As protein: CASSAPGVPGYTEAFF. V gene TRBV9 combines with J gene TRBJ1-1, with TRBD1 as a possible D gene (6 bases). Germline CDR1 reads SGDLS; CDR2 reads YYNGEE. Trimming stripped 3 bases from V and 3 bases from J, with 18 bases between. The CDR3 sequence is 16 residues long.

The chain is built from TRBV6-1 and TRBJ2-7; 9 bases map to TRBD1. This CDR3 spans 16 amino acids. Trimming cost V 2 bases and J 4 bases; bases outside gene matches: 9. Germline V CDR1 and CDR2: MNHNS, SASEGT. The chain's CDR3 is CASSESSGTGSYEQYF. The CDR3 coding sequence is TGTGCCAGCAGTGAATCATCCGGGACAGGGTCATACGAGCAGTACTTC.

This rearrangement joins TRBV3-1 (or the pseudogene TRBV3-2) to TRBJ2-7; D is perhaps TRBD2 (5 bases). The V end lost 1 base, the J end lost 6 bases, and 7 bases lay between the germline ends. This CDR3 has 12 residues. From germline, CDR1 is LGHDT and CDR2 YNNKEL (reference sequence). CDR3 DNA: TGTGCCAGCAGCCAAGGAGGGCGCGAGCAGTACTTC. This translates into CASSQGGREQYF.

The chain has TRBV3-1 (or the pseudogene TRBV3-2) and TRBJ2-1; 7 bases map to TRBD2. Germline assignment: CDR1 LGHDT and CDR2 YNNKEL (reference sequence). V shed 8 bases, J shed 5 bases, and the junction held 12 bases outside the gene matches. CDR3 size: 15 residues. The CDR3 DNA sequence: TGTGCCAGCTCCTCGACTTATGCGGGGGACAATGAGCAGTTCTTC. Amino acid sequence: CASSSTYAGDNEQFF.